The rows below give T cell receptor beta chains drawn from one sample of a study of radiation and T cells in renal cell carcinoma. Produced via immunoSEQ multiplex PCR; TCRdb's table is partial and in-frame only. The table has roughly 120,000 clones, roughly 80% seen once. Sequenced here: blood, sampled from a patient whose treatment included radiotherapy and nephrectomy. The receptors were sampled from a woman aged 60-75 years with renal cell carcinoma. The CDR3 runs from the conserved cysteine through the conserved F or W. Each record gives: CDR3 length, D gene, J gene, V gene, clone size, CDR3 protein, CDR3 DNA. D genes are given only for firm matches. Clone size is given for some rows only: seen once, a few or many times, or a class if the clone is expanded.

CDR3 length: 16; D gene: NA; J gene: TRBJ1-4; V gene: TRBV18; clone size: NA; CDR3 protein: CASSQTMTGINEKLFF; CDR3 DNA: TGTGCCAGCTCACAGACTATGACCGGGATAAATGAAAAACTGTTTTTT
CDR3 length: 15; D gene: NA; J gene: TRBJ1-6; V gene: TRBV10-3; clone size: NA; CDR3 protein: CAITRDTGGDSPLHF; CDR3 DNA: TGTGCCATCACCCGGGACACCGGGGGAGATTCACCCCTCCACTTT
CDR3 length: 18; D gene: TRBD2; J gene: TRBJ2-3; V gene: TRBV4-1; clone size: NA; CDR3 protein: CASSQERTSGGSTDTQYF; CDR3 DNA: TGCGCCAGCAGCCAAGAAAGGACTAGCGGGGGGAGCACAGATACGCAGTATTTT
CDR3 length: 16; D gene: NA; J gene: TRBJ2-5; V gene: TRBV28; clone size: once; CDR3 protein: CASTSLRTRAQETQYF; CDR3 DNA: TGTGCCAGCACCTCATTGCGGACACGCGCTCAAGAGACCCAGTACTTC
CDR3 length: 13; D gene: NA; J gene: TRBJ1-1; V gene: TRBV4-2; clone size: NA; CDR3 protein: CASGWSQNTEAFF; CDR3 DNA: TGTGCCAGCGGTTGGTCTCAGAACACTGAAGCTTTCTTT
CDR3 length: 17; D gene: TRBD1; J gene: TRBJ1-2; V gene: TRBV28; clone size: NA; CDR3 protein: CASSLRKRDRGIYGYTF; CDR3 DNA: TGTGCCAGCAGTTTGAGGAAGCGGGACAGGGGTATCTATGGCTACACCTTC
CDR3 length: 13; D gene: NA; J gene: TRBJ1-2; V gene: TRBV29-1; clone size: NA; CDR3 protein: CSVLWESSSGYTF; CDR3 DNA: TGCAGCGTTCTATGGGAATCCAGCAGTGGCTACACCTTC
CDR3 length: 11; D gene: NA; J gene: TRBJ1-4; V gene: TRBV6-6; clone size: NA; CDR3 protein: CASTLNEKLFF; CDR3 DNA: TGTGCCAGCACCCTTAATGAAAAACTGTTTTTT
CDR3 length: 16; D gene: NA; J gene: TRBJ2-6; V gene: TRBV4-1; clone size: NA; CDR3 protein: CASSQGAVSGANVLTF; CDR3 DNA: TGCGCCAGCAGCCAAGGGGCGGTCTCTGGGGCCAACGTCCTGACTTTC
CDR3 length: 15; D gene: TRBD1; J gene: TRBJ2-2; V gene: TRBV2; clone size: once; CDR3 protein: CASIFDRVGTGELFF; CDR3 DNA: TGTGCCAGCATTTTCGACAGGGTTGGCACCGGGGAGCTGTTTTTT
CDR3 length: 15; D gene: TRBD1; J gene: TRBJ2-7; V gene: TRBV9; clone size: NA; CDR3 protein: CASSREDRGSYEQYF; CDR3 DNA: TGTGCCAGCAGCAGGGAGGACAGGGGTTCCTACGAGCAGTACTTC
CDR3 length: 13; D gene: NA; J gene: TRBJ1-3; V gene: TRBV29-1; clone size: once; CDR3 protein: CSGKTHSGNTIYF; CDR3 DNA: TGCAGCGGCAAGACCCATTCTGGAAACACCATATATTTT
CDR3 length: 15; D gene: NA; J gene: TRBJ1-5; V gene: TRBV28; clone size: once; CDR3 protein: CASSRQRDTGQPQHF; CDR3 DNA: TGTGCCAGCAGCCGACAAAGGGACACGGGGCAGCCCCAGCATTTT
CDR3 length: 20; D gene: TRBD2; J gene: TRBJ2-3; V gene: TRBV2; clone size: NA; CDR3 protein: CASSLSDRAGGLVGTDTQYF; CDR3 DNA: TGTGCCAGCAGTCTATCAGACCGAGCGGGGGGGCTAGTCGGCACAGATACGCAGTATTTT
CDR3 length: 17; D gene: TRBD2; J gene: TRBJ2-1; V gene: TRBV9; clone size: NA; CDR3 protein: CASSDGLAGGLRGEQFF; CDR3 DNA: TGTGCCAGCAGTGACGGACTAGCGGGGGGTCTCCGGGGTGAGCAGTTCTTC
CDR3 length: 13; D gene: NA; J gene: TRBJ1-3; V gene: TRBV4-3; clone size: NA; CDR3 protein: CASSQASGNTIYF; CDR3 DNA: TGCGCCAGCAGCCAAGCCTCCGGAAACACCATATATTTT
CDR3 length: 19; D gene: NA; J gene: TRBJ2-2; V gene: TRBV19; clone size: NA; CDR3 protein: CASRGTPHQREANTGELFF; CDR3 DNA: TGTGCCAGTAGAGGGACACCTCACCAGCGGGAAGCGAACACCGGGGAGCTGTTTTTT
CDR3 length: 13; D gene: TRBD1; J gene: TRBJ2-1; V gene: TRBV9; clone size: NA; CDR3 protein: CASSLTGFNEQFF; CDR3 DNA: TGTGCCAGCAGTTTGACAGGGTTCAATGAGCAGTTCTTC
CDR3 length: 15; D gene: TRBD1; J gene: TRBJ1-1; V gene: TRBV7-2; clone size: NA; CDR3 protein: CASSLALGGDSEAFF; CDR3 DNA: TGTGCCAGCAGCTTAGCGCTGGGCGGGGACAGTGAAGCTTTCTTT
CDR3 length: 14; D gene: NA; J gene: TRBJ2-5; V gene: TRBV13; clone size: NA; CDR3 protein: CASSSTGRQETQYF; CDR3 DNA: TGTGCCAGCAGCTCCACAGGACGTCAAGAGACCCAGTACTTC
CDR3 length: 12; D gene: NA; J gene: TRBJ2-7; V gene: TRBV5-6; clone size: NA; CDR3 protein: CASSLDFYEQYF; CDR3 DNA: TGTGCCAGCAGCCTGGATTTTTACGAGCAGTACTTC
CDR3 length: 12; D gene: NA; J gene: TRBJ1-2; V gene: TRBV2; clone size: NA; CDR3 protein: CASSGAPYGYTF; CDR3 DNA: TGTGCCAGCAGTGGGGCCCCTTATGGCTACACCTTC
CDR3 length: 15; D gene: NA; J gene: TRBJ2-7; V gene: TRBV18; clone size: NA; CDR3 protein: CASSPFDSFAYEQYF; CDR3 DNA: TGTGCCAGCTCACCATTTGACTCGTTCGCCTACGAGCAGTACTTC
CDR3 length: 13; D gene: NA; J gene: TRBJ2-7; V gene: TRBV29-1; clone size: medium-sized; CDR3 protein: CSVESRDAYEQYF; CDR3 DNA: TGCAGCGTTGAATCCAGGGATGCCTACGAGCAGTACTTC
CDR3 length: 13; D gene: NA; J gene: TRBJ1-1; V gene: TRBV27; clone size: NA; CDR3 protein: CASSLRVDTEAFF; CDR3 DNA: TGTGCCAGCAGTTTAAGGGTCGACACTGAAGCTTTCTTT
CDR3 length: 14; D gene: NA; J gene: TRBJ2-3; V gene: TRBV5-6; clone size: NA; CDR3 protein: CASSLERPSDTQYF; CDR3 DNA: TGTGCCAGCAGCTTGGAAAGGCCTTCAGATACGCAGTATTTT
CDR3 length: 17; D gene: NA; J gene: TRBJ2-2; V gene: TRBV5-4; clone size: NA; CDR3 protein: CASSALKTGQVTGELFF; CDR3 DNA: TGTGCCAGCAGCGCCCTGAAGACAGGCCAGGTCACCGGGGAGCTGTTTTTT
CDR3 length: 14; D gene: TRBD1; J gene: TRBJ1-2; V gene: TRBV5-6; clone size: NA; CDR3 protein: CASSIDRAIYGYTF; CDR3 DNA: TGTGCCAGCAGCATAGACAGGGCGATTTATGGCTACACCTTC
CDR3 length: 18; D gene: TRBD2; J gene: TRBJ2-1; V gene: TRBV27; clone size: NA; CDR3 protein: CASSFRDGTSGRGGGRFF; CDR3 DNA: TGTGCCAGCAGTTTTAGAGACGGGACTAGCGGGAGGGGAGGCGGTCGTTTCTTC
CDR3 length: 12; D gene: NA; J gene: TRBJ2-6; V gene: TRBV7-2; clone size: NA; CDR3 protein: CASSSPGRRRLF; CDR3 DNA: TGTGCCAGCAGCTCCCCGGGCAGGCGGAGATTATTC
CDR3 length: 16; D gene: NA; J gene: TRBJ2-6; V gene: TRBV7-9; clone size: NA; CDR3 protein: CASSPWGRTGANVLTF; CDR3 DNA: TGTGCCAGCAGTCCCTGGGGCAGGACTGGGGCCAACGTCCTGACTTTC
CDR3 length: 14; D gene: TRBD1; J gene: TRBJ2-3; V gene: TRBV6-1; clone size: NA; CDR3 protein: CASSEGQGQDTQYF; CDR3 DNA: TGTGCCAGCAGTGAAGGACAGGGGCAAGATACGCAGTATTTT
CDR3 length: 14; D gene: NA; J gene: TRBJ1-1; V gene: TRBV13; clone size: few; CDR3 protein: CASSFGIPNTEAFF; CDR3 DNA: TGTGCCAGCAGCTTTGGGATACCGAACACTGAAGCTTTCTTT
CDR3 length: 13; D gene: TRBD1; J gene: TRBJ1-1; V gene: TRBV28; clone size: NA; CDR3 protein: CATLTGRFTEAFF; CDR3 DNA: TGTGCCACCTTGACAGGGCGATTCACTGAAGCTTTCTTT
CDR3 length: 18; D gene: NA; J gene: TRBJ2-2; V gene: TRBV7-9; clone size: NA; CDR3 protein: CASSPRFLQGVNTGELFF; CDR3 DNA: TGTGCCAGCAGCCCCCGCTTCCTACAGGGCGTTAACACCGGGGAGCTGTTTTTT
CDR3 length: 13; D gene: NA; J gene: TRBJ1-2; V gene: TRBV10-3; clone size: NA; CDR3 protein: CAISSPPNYGYTF; CDR3 DNA: TGTGCCATCAGCTCCCCCCCTAACTATGGCTACACCTTC
CDR3 length: 15; D gene: NA; J gene: TRBJ1-4; V gene: TRBV9; clone size: NA; CDR3 protein: CASSPTGTTDEKLFF; CDR3 DNA: TGTGCCAGCAGCCCCACCGGGACAACGGATGAAAAACTGTTTTTT
CDR3 length: 12; D gene: TRBD1; J gene: TRBJ1-5; V gene: TRBV30; clone size: NA; CDR3 protein: CAWKGTGPPQHF; CDR3 DNA: TGTGCCTGGAAAGGGACAGGGCCACCCCAGCATTTT
CDR3 length: 14; D gene: TRBD1; J gene: TRBJ2-7; V gene: TRBV6-6; clone size: NA; CDR3 protein: CASSWTGGWIEQYF; CDR3 DNA: TGTGCCAGCAGTTGGACAGGGGGCTGGATCGAGCAGTACTTC
CDR3 length: 17; D gene: TRBD2; J gene: TRBJ2-1; V gene: TRBV5-4; clone size: NA; CDR3 protein: CASSLAGTRGSYNEQFF; CDR3 DNA: TGTGCCAGCAGCTTGGCCGGGACTAGAGGGTCCTACAATGAGCAGTTCTTC
CDR3 length: 13; D gene: NA; J gene: TRBJ2-7; V gene: TRBV11-2; clone size: NA; CDR3 protein: CASSPGPRYEQYF; CDR3 DNA: TGTGCCAGCAGCCCTGGACCCAGATACGAGCAGTACTTC
CDR3 length: 14; D gene: NA; J gene: TRBJ2-5; V gene: TRBV9; clone size: NA; CDR3 protein: CASSVSGVRETQYF; CDR3 DNA: TGTGCCAGCAGCGTATCTGGCGTCCGGGAGACCCAGTACTTC
CDR3 length: 13; D gene: NA; J gene: TRBJ2-1; V gene: TRBV7-7; clone size: few; CDR3 protein: CASSSQRLTEQFF; CDR3 DNA: TGTGCTAGCAGCTCGCAGAGACTCACTGAGCAGTTCTTC
CDR3 length: 14; D gene: NA; J gene: TRBJ1-2; V gene: TRBV15; clone size: few; CDR3 protein: CATSPGEISYGYTF; CDR3 DNA: TGTGCCACCAGTCCAGGGGAAATTTCATATGGCTACACCTTC
CDR3 length: 14; D gene: TRBD1; J gene: TRBJ2-3; V gene: TRBV5-1; clone size: NA; CDR3 protein: CASRQDRTADTQYF; CDR3 DNA: TGCGCCAGCAGGCAGGACAGGACCGCAGATACGCAGTATTTT
CDR3 length: 13; D gene: TRBD2; J gene: TRBJ2-5; V gene: TRBV19; clone size: NA; CDR3 protein: CASSGGVGETQYF; CDR3 DNA: TGTGCCAGTAGTGGGGGGGTCGGGGAGACCCAGTACTTC
CDR3 length: 14; D gene: NA; J gene: TRBJ1-3; V gene: TRBV15; clone size: NA; CDR3 protein: CATSRDRRGNTIYF; CDR3 DNA: TGTGCCACCAGCAGAGATCGGAGGGGAAACACCATATATTTT
CDR3 length: 14; D gene: NA; J gene: TRBJ1-1; V gene: TRBV28; clone size: NA; CDR3 protein: CASRIGHLNTEAFF; CDR3 DNA: TGTGCCAGCAGAATAGGACACTTGAACACTGAAGCTTTCTTT
CDR3 length: 13; D gene: NA; J gene: TRBJ1-1; V gene: TRBV18; clone size: few; CDR3 protein: CASSPLGHTEAFF; CDR3 DNA: TGTGCCAGCTCACCACTAGGGCACACTGAAGCTTTCTTT
CDR3 length: 15; D gene: TRBD1; J gene: TRBJ2-1; V gene: TRBV5-1; clone size: NA; CDR3 protein: CASSGTGGSYNEQFF; CDR3 DNA: TGCGCCAGCAGCGGGACAGGGGGCTCCTACAATGAGCAGTTCTTC
CDR3 length: 15; D gene: TRBD1; J gene: TRBJ2-2; V gene: TRBV6-1; clone size: NA; CDR3 protein: CASSGDRAMTGELFF; CDR3 DNA: TGTGCCAGCAGTGGGGACAGGGCAATGACCGGGGAGCTGTTTTTT
CDR3 length: 14; D gene: TRBD1; J gene: TRBJ1-4; V gene: TRBV2; clone size: NA; CDR3 protein: CASGGQGPEEKLFF; CDR3 DNA: TGTGCCAGCGGTGGACAGGGGCCGGAGGAAAAACTGTTTTTT
CDR3 length: 14; D gene: NA; J gene: TRBJ2-7; V gene: TRBV2; clone size: NA; CDR3 protein: CASSDPGQEYEQYF; CDR3 DNA: TGTGCCAGCAGTGACCCGGGGCAAGAGTACGAGCAGTACTTC
CDR3 length: 17; D gene: TRBD1; J gene: TRBJ1-3; V gene: TRBV11-2; clone size: NA; CDR3 protein: CASSPGTGAFSGNTIYF; CDR3 DNA: TGTGCCAGCAGCCCTGGGACAGGGGCCTTCTCTGGAAACACCATATATTTT
CDR3 length: 15; D gene: NA; J gene: TRBJ2-5; V gene: TRBV6-5; clone size: NA; CDR3 protein: CASSYTNPSGETQYF; CDR3 DNA: TGTGCCAGCAGTTACACTAACCCCTCTGGAGAGACCCAGTACTTC